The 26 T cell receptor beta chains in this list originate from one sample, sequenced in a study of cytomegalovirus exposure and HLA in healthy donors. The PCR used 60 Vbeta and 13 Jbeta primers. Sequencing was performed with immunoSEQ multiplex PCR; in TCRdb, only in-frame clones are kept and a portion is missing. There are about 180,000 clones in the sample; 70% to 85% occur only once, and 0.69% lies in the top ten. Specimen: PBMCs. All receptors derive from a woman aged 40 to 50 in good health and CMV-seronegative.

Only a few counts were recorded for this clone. CDR3 region: CSARTASGAFF. CDR3 bases: TGCAGCGCCCGGACAGCATCCGGAGCTTTCTTT. The chain combines TRBV29-1 with TRBJ1-1; TRBD1 might be the D (6 bases). The CDR3 consists of 11 residues. The V end lost 7 bases, the J end lost 10 bases, and 16 bases lay between the germline ends. Germline CDR1 reads SQVTM; CDR2 reads ANQGSEA.

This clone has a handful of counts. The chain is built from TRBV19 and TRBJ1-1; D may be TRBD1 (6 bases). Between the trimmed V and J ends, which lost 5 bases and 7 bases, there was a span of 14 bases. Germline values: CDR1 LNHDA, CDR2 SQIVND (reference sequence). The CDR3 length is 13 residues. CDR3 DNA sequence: TGTGCCAGTAGTTTACAGGGTAGAGGTGAAGCTTTCTTT. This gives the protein CASSLQGRGEAFF.

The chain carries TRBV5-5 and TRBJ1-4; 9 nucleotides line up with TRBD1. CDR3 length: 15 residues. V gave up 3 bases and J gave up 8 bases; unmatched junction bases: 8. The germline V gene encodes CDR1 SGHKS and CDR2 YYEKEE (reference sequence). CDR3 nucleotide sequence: TGTGCCAGCAGCTACGGGACAGGGCTGGGAGAAAAACTGTTTTTT. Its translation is CASSYGTGLGEKLFF.

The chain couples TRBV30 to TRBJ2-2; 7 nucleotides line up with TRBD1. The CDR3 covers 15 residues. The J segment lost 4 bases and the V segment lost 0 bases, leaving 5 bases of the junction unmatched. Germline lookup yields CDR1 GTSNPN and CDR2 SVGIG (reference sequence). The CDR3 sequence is CAWSVGGVVTGELFF. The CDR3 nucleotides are TGTGCCTGGAGTGTAGGGGGCGTCGTCACCGGGGAGCTGTTTTTT.

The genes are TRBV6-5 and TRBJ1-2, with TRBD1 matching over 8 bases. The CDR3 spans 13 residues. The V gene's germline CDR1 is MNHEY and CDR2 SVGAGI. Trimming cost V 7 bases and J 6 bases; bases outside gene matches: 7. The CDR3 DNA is TGTGCCAGCACCCTAGGACAGGGCCATGGCTACACCTTC. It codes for CASTLGQGHGYTF.

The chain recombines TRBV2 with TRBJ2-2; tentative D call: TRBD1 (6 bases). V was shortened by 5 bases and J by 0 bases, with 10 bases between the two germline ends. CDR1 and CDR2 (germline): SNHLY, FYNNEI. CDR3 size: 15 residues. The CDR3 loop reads CASSNRASNTGELFF. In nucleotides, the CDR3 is TGTGCCAGCAGTAACAGGGCATCGAACACCGGGGAGCTGTTTTTT.

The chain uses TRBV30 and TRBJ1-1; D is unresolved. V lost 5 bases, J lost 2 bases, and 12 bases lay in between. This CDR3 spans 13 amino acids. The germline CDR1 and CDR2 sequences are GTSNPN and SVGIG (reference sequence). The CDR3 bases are TGTGCCTGGGGAAGTGGGAGCAACACTGAAGCTTTCTTT. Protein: CAWGSGSNTEAFF. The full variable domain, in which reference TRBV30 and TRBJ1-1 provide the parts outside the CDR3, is SQTIHQWPATLVQPVGSPLSLECTVEGTSNPNLYWYRQAAGRGLQLLFYSVGIGQISSEVPQNLSASRPQDRQFILSSKKLLLSDSGFYLCAWGSGSNTEAFFGQGTRLTVV.

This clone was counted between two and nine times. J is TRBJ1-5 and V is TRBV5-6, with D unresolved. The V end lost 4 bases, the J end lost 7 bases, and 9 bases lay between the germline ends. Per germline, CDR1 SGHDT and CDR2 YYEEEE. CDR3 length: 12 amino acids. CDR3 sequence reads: CASSLSGQPQHF. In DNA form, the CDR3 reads TGTGCCAGCAGCCTAAGCGGGCAGCCCCAGCATTTT.

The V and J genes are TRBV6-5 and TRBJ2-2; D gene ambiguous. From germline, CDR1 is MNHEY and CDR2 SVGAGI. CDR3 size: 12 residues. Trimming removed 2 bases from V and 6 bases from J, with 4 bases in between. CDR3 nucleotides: TGTGCCAGCAGTTACCCAGCCGGGGAGCTGTTTTTT. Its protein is CASSYPAGELFF.

In DNA, the CDR3 is TGTGCCAGCAGTTATATTTTGAGCGGCTACAATGAGCAGTTCTTC. This translates into CASSYILSGYNEQFF. The chain employs TRBV6-5 and TRBJ2-1, with D maybe TRBD2 (5 bases). Trimming took off 3 bases at V and 3 bases at J, with 12 bases between the two ends. The CDR3 sequence is 15 residues long. The germline CDR1 and CDR2 sequences are MNHEY and SVGAGI.

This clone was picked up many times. CDR3 in DNA: TGTGCCAGCGGGGGGGACAGGGACGATACGCAGTATTTT. Its protein product is CASGGDRDDTQYF. The chain links TRBV7-9 to TRBJ2-3; 9 nucleotides match TRBD1. There are 13 residues in the CDR3. With V trimmed by 8 bases and J by 6 bases, 6 bases remained unmatched. CDR1 is SEHNR, CDR2 FQNEAQ, per germline (reference sequence). The variable domain in full, with the rest retrieved from reference TRBV7-9 and TRBJ2-3, is DTGVSQNPRHKITKRGQNVTFRCDPISEHNRLYWYRQTLGQGPEFLTYFQNEAQLEKSRLLSDRFSAERPKGSFSTLEIQRTEQGDSAMYLCASGGDRDDTQYFGPGTRLTVL.

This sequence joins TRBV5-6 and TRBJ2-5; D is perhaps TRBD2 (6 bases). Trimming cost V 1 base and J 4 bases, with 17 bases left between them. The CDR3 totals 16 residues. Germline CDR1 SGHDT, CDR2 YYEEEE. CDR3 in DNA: TGTGCCAGCAGCTTGAATAGGGCGGGGCCGGGAGAGACCCAGTACTTC. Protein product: CASSLNRAGPGETQYF.

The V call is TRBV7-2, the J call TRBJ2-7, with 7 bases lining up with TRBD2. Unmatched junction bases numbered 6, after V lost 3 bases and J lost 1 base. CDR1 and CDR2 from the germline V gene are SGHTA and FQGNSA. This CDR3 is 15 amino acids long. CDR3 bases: TGTGCCAGCAGCTTGGAGCGGGACTCTTCCTACGAGCAGTACTTC. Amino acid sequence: CASSLERDSSYEQYF. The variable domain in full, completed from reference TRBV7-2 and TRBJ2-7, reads GAGVSQSPSNKVTEKGKDVELRCDPISGHTALYWYRQSLGQGLEFLIYFQGNSAPDKSGLPSDRFSAERTGGSVSTLTIQRTQQEDSAVYLCASSLERDSSYEQYFGPGTRLTVT.

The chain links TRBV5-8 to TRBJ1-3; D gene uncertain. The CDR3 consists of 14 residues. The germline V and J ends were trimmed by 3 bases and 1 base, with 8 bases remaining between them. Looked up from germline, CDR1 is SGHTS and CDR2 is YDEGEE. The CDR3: CASSWTGSGNTIYF. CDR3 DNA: TGTGCCAGCAGCTGGACGGGGTCTGGAAACACCATATATTTT.

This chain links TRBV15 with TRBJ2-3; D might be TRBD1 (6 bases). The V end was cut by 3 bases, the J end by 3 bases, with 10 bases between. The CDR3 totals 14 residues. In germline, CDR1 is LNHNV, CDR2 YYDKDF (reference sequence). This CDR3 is CATSSRGTTDTQYF. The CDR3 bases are TGTGCCACCAGCAGCAGGGGTACTACAGATACGCAGTATTTT.

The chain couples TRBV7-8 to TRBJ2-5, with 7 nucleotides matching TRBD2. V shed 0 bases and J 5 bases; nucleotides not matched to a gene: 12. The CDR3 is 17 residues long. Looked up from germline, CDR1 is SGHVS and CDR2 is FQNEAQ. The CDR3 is CASSLAIGLLAEETQYF. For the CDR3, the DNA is TGTGCCAGCAGCTTAGCGATCGGGCTCCTAGCGGAGGAGACCCAGTACTTC.

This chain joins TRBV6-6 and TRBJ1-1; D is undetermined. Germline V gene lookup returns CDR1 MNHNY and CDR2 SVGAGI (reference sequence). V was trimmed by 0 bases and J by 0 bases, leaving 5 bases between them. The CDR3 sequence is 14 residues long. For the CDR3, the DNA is TGTGCCAGCAGTTACTCCGAGTTGAACACTGAAGCTTTCTTT. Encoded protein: CASSYSELNTEAFF.

The DNA for the CDR3 is TGTGCCAGCACCTTTCAGCAGGGATACAATGAGCAGTTCTTC. This codes for CASTFQQGYNEQFF. The chain couples TRBV28 to TRBJ2-1; D may be TRBD1 (5 bases). The CDR3 sequence is 14 residues long. CDR1 and CDR2 from the germline V gene are MDHEN and SYDVKM. Trimming stripped 7 bases from V and 4 bases from J, with 14 bases between.

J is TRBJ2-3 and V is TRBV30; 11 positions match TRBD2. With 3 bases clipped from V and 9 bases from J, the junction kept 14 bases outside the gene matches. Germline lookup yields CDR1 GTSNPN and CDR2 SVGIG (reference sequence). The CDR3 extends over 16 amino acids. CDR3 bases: TGTGCCTGGAGCTCTGTAGCGGGAGGGGGGGCTGACACGCAGTATTTT. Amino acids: CAWSSVAGGGADTQYF.

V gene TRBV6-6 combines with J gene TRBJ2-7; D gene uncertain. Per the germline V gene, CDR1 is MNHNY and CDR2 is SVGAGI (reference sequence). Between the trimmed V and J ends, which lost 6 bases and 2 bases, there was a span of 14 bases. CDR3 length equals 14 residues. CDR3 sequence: CASSGWAGTYEQYF. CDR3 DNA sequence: TGTGCCAGCAGCGGCTGGGCAGGCACCTACGAGCAGTACTTC.

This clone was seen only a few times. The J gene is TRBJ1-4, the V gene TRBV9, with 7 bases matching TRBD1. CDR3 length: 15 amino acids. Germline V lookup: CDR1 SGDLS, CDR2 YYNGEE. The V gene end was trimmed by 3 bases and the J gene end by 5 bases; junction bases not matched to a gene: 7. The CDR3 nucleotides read TGTGCCAGCAGCGGACGACAGGGTGGGAATGAAAAACTGTTTTTT. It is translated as CASSGRQGGNEKLFF.

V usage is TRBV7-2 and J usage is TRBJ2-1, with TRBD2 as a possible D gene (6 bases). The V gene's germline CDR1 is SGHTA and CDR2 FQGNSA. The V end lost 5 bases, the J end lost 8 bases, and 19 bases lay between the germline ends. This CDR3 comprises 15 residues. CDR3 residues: CASSQEGISLDEQFF. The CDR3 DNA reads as TGTGCCAGCAGCCAGGAGGGGATCAGTCTGGATGAGCAGTTCTTC.

The CDR3 protein is CASSIPTGAGGNIQYF. DNA for the CDR3: TGTGCCAGTAGTATCCCCACAGGGGCCGGTGGAAACATTCAGTACTTC. The chain combines TRBV19 with TRBJ2-4; 7 positions match TRBD1. V trimming: 3 bases; J trimming: 6 bases; junction bases outside the gene matches: 11. The CDR3 contains 16 residues. Germline lookup yields CDR1 LNHDA and CDR2 SQIVND (reference sequence).

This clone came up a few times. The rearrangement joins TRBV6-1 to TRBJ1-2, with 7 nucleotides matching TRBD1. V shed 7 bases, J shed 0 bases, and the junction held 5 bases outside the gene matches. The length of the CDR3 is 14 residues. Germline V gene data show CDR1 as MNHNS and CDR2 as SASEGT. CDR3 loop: CASIRQGANYGYTF. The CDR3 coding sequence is TGTGCCAGCATTCGACAGGGAGCTAACTATGGCTACACCTTC.

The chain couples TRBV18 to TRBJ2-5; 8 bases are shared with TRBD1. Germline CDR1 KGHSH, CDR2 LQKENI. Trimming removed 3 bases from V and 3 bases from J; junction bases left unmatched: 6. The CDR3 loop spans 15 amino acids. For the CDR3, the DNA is TGTGCCAGCTCACCGCCGGGACAGGAAAAAGAGACCCAGTACTTC. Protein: CASSPPGQEKETQYF.

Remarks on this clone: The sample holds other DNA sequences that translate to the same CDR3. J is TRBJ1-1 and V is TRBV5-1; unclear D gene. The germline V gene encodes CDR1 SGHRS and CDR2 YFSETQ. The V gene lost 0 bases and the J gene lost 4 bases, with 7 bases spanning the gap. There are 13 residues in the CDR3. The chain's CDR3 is CASSLGAGTEAFF. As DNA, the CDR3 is TGCGCCAGCAGCTTGGGAGCCGGCACTGAAGCTTTCTTT.